This is a list of T cell receptor beta chains from one sample in a study of CXCR3-negative and CXCR3-positive naive CD8 T cells. TCRdb reprocessed the 5' RACE reads and stores each CDR3 protein as one record, lacking DNA. The repertoire table contains tens of thousands of distinct CDR3 sequences. The sequenced sample was naive CXCR3+ CD8+ T cells from blood. The source of these receptors is a human donor in good health. Some clones in this sample may be carry-over from other donors' samples. CDR3s include the opening cysteine and the closing phenylalanine or tryptophan. Part of the rows lack a size; the others show once, few, many or a class for expanded clones.

size,J,V,CDR3
-,TRBJ1-4,TRBV7-6,CASSSGQGLEKLFF
-,TRBJ2-2,TRBV21-1,CASSNQGAENTGELFF
-,TRBJ2-1,TRBV20-1,CSALSLYEQFF
-,TRBJ2-1,TRBV5-6,CASSYQQDLIAGGNNEQFF
-,TRBJ2-7,TRBV4-2,CASSQDKAQEPSYEQYF
-,TRBJ1-3,TRBV14,CASSPGYPLSGNTIYF
-,TRBJ2-4,TRBV29-1,CSASGTGTQNIQYF
-,TRBJ1-3,TRBV6-4,CASSESPASGNTIYF
medium-sized,TRBJ2-7,TRBV29-1,CSVEFAGGHYEQYF
-,TRBJ2-1,TRBV20-1,CSATTYYRDEQFF
-,TRBJ2-2,TRBV9,CASSVGTGELFF
-,TRBJ2-5,TRBV11-1,CASSLVSGQGISETQYF
-,TRBJ1-2,TRBV7-2,CASSSAPGQVVYGYTF
-,TRBJ2-1,TRBV18,CASSPPEQGDEQFF
-,TRBJ1-4,TRBV2,CASPPSLGPRLGKLFF
-,TRBJ1-2,TRBV11-2,CASSPVVTGKDGYTF
-,TRBJ1-2,TRBV7-2,CASSLLQSNYGYTF
-,TRBJ2-5,TRBV10-3,CAISGEDRESETQYF
-,TRBJ1-1,TRBV27,CASSARGTEAFF
-,TRBJ2-2,TRBV5-4,CASSPGNTGELFF
-,TRBJ2-1,TRBV4-3,CASSQDWQGNNEQFF
-,TRBJ2-5,TRBV29-1,CSVEIRAGQETQYF
-,TRBJ2-1,TRBV25-1,CASSAPSGHNEQFF
-,TRBJ2-5,TRBV6-5,CASSPSPGAAQYF
-,TRBJ2-7,TRBV29-1,CSVEDHGTYEQYF